The entry below gives a single T cell receptor beta chain sequence along with its context. The target antigen is unknown. This CDR3 contains 16 residues. CDR1 is MNHEY and CDR2 is SVGAGI in the germline V gene. V dropped 6 bases and J dropped 2 bases, with 16 bases sitting between them. The entry originates in a study of T cell responses to AZD1222 COVID-19 vaccine. The study, taken as a whole, reports: There were vaccine-associated CD4 TCRs across spike, dominant at 160-218 and 743-854. Targeting of unmutated variant regions was reportedly seen in nearly half of spike-specific TCRs.

The method was immunoSEQ multiplex PCR; TCRdb's version includes in-frame clones alone and lacks a portion of them. The table lists some 110,000 clones, about 86% of them singletons. The material sequenced was peripheral blood, taken on day 0 of AZD1222 vaccination. This rearrangement joins TRBV6-5 to TRBJ2-2; D is unclear. This clonotype was sampled from an adult in good health. The CDR3 DNA sequence: TGTGCCAGCAGCTACGATATTAGAGTCAACACCGGGGAGCTGTTTTTT. This translates into CASSYDIRVNTGELFF.